What follows are 32 T cell receptor beta chains derived from one specimen sequenced in a study of T cells in Graves' hyperthyroidism and ophthalmopathy. Using RNA transcripts as the source, TCR beta CDR3 regions were amplified. First-round RT-PCR targeting the TCR CDR3 was performed with the HTBI primer set. TCRdb re-derived calls from the multiplex PCR reads in MiXCR, one entry per CDR3 protein. The data hold hundreds of thousands of distinct CDR3 sequences, with roughly 37% observed a single time. The specimen sequenced was blood. The receptor set was obtained from a man between 18 and 29 years old with Graves' hyperthyroidism.

This clonotype has ten or more counts. This sequence joins TRBV10-3 and TRBJ1-1; D possibly corresponds to TRBD1 (6 bases). Deletions cut 6 bases from V and 0 bases from J, with 14 bases between. This CDR3 spans 15 amino acids. Germline CDR1 reads ENHRY; CDR2 reads SYGVKD. CDR3: CAIRGGQAMNTEAFF. The CDR3 coding sequence is TGTGCCATCAGGGGGGGGCAGGCGATGAACACTGAAGCTTTCTTT.

CDR3 sequence: CASSPVTGASQPQHF. Written as DNA, the CDR3 is TGTGCCAGCAGCCCAGTGACAGGGGCGAGTCAGCCCCAGCATTTT. The chain has TRBV7-2 and TRBJ1-5, with 8 bases fitting TRBD1. Trimming cost V 5 bases and J 6 bases; bases outside gene matches: 9. Germline values: CDR1 SGHTA, CDR2 FQGNSA. The CDR3 has 15 residues. The whole variable domain, filled in from reference TRBV7-2 and TRBJ1-5, reads GAGVSQSPSNKVTEKGKDVELRCDPISGHTALYWYRQSLGQGLEFLIYFQGNSAPDKSGLPSDRFSAERTGGSVSTLTIQRTQQEDSAVYLCASSPVTGASQPQHFGDGTRLSIL.

This clonotype appeared a few times. V is TRBV6-5 and J is TRBJ1-1; TRBD1 matches at 7 bases. After removal of 2 bases from V and 1 base from J, the junction contained 7 bases not matched to a gene. The CDR3 contains 16 residues. The V gene's germline CDR1 is MNHEY and CDR2 SVGAGI. Here the CDR3 DNA reads TGTGCCAGCAGTTACGGGGGACAGAGAAAGAACACTGAAGCTTTCTTT. Amino acid sequence: CASSYGGQRKNTEAFF.

This clonotype was counted at least ten times. V usage is TRBV10-3 and J usage is TRBJ1-3, with unresolved D. V dropped 7 bases and J dropped 7 bases, with 14 bases sitting between them. This CDR3 is built from 13 residues. Germline-derived CDR1 and CDR2 are ENHRY and SYGVKD. Here the CDR3 DNA reads TGTGCCATCAACCCCGGAGAGCGTAACACCATATATTTT. Amino acid sequence: CAINPGERNTIYF.

V and J are TRBV9 and TRBJ1-1; TRBD1 is a possible D gene (6 bases). This CDR3 has 17 residues. With 0 bases removed from V and 3 bases from J, the gap between germline ends came to 18 bases. CDR1 is SGDLS, CDR2 YYNGEE, per germline. CDR3: CASSVAGAGGADTEAFF. The CDR3, as DNA: TGTGCCAGCAGCGTAGCTGGGGCGGGGGGCGCCGACACTGAAGCTTTCTTT.

The gene calls are TRBV7-2 and TRBJ2-2, with 9 bases identical to TRBD1. Germline assignment: CDR1 SGHTA and CDR2 FQGNSA. The CDR3 consists of 15 residues. Trimming removed 9 bases from V and 5 bases from J; junction bases left unmatched: 10. CDR3 amino acids: CASSPRQGGTGELFF. The CDR3 DNA reads TGTGCCAGTAGTCCGCGACAGGGGGGGACCGGGGAGCTGTTTTTT.

A few counts support this clonotype. The V and J genes are TRBV9 and TRBJ1-1; perhaps TRBD1 as D (6 bases). The V end lost 3 bases, the J end lost 11 bases, and 17 bases lay between the germline ends. The CDR3 consists of 13 residues. CDR1 and CDR2 from the germline V gene are SGDLS and YYNGEE. The CDR3 region is CASSEPGVKRAFF. The CDR3 DNA sequence: TGTGCCAGCAGCGAACCAGGGGTAAAAAGGGCTTTCTTT.

This clonotype was observed a few times. The gene calls are TRBV5-1 and TRBJ2-7, with 11 bases matching TRBD1. CDR3 size: 15 residues. Looked up from germline, CDR1 is SGHRS and CDR2 is YFSETQ. The V segment lost 4 bases and the J segment 2 bases; nucleotides outside the gene matches: 5. The CDR3 DNA reads TGCGCCAGCAGCACCGGGACAGGGGGTGCCTACGAGCAGTACTTC. Translated: CASSTGTGGAYEQYF. Filled out from reference TRBV5-1 and TRBJ2-7, the complete variable domain reads KAGVTQTPRYLIKTRGQQVTLSCSPISGHRSVSWYQQTPGQGLQFLFEYFSETQRNKGNFPGRFSGRQFSNSRSEMNVSTLELGDSALYLCASSTGTGGAYEQYFGPGTRLTVT.

About this clonotype: At one end, the junction sequence differs from germline, possibly due to a read error. The chain employs TRBV10-3 and TRBJ2-6; no clear D gene. The CDR3 runs 16 residues. The germline V gene encodes CDR1 ENHRY and CDR2 SYGVKD. CDR3 region: CATSDDRFTGANVLTF. For the CDR3, the DNA is TGTGCCACCAGTGACGACCGATTCACCGGGGCCAACGTCCTGACTTTC.

To note about this clonotype: A much more abundant neighbour one base away suggests this may be a read error. The chain is built from TRBV29-1 and TRBJ2-5; maybe TRBD2 (5 bases). Deletions cut 7 bases from V and 4 bases from J, with 13 bases between. This CDR3 region has 12 residues. CDR1 is SQVTM, CDR2 ANQGSEA, per germline. CDR3 amino acids: CSAREISETQYF. The DNA for the CDR3 is TGCAGCGCCCGGGAAATTTCAGAGACCCAGTACTTC.

This clonotype occurred a few times. The chain couples TRBV3-1 to TRBJ1-6, with D possibly TRBD1 on 6 matching bases. The CDR3 totals 16 residues. The germline V gene has CDR1 LGHDT and CDR2 YNNKEL (reference sequence). The V end was cut by 4 bases, the J end by 2 bases, with 12 bases between. CDR3 DNA: TGTGCCAGCAGCCTGATCGGGACAACCTATAATTCACCCCTCCACTTT. Its translation: CASSLIGTTYNSPLHF.

A few counts support this clonotype. The chain is built from TRBV5-1 and TRBJ2-7, with unresolved D. V lost 3 bases, J lost 4 bases, and 14 bases lay in between. There are 14 residues in the CDR3. Germline lookup yields CDR1 SGHRS and CDR2 YFSETQ. As DNA, the CDR3 is TGCGCCAGCAGCTCCCTGGACGTTGGGTACGAGCAGTACTTC. Protein sequence: CASSSLDVGYEQYF.

In this sample, this clonotype turned up many times. The rearrangement links TRBV29-1 to TRBJ1-1; D not resolved. Trimming took off 7 bases at V and 0 bases at J, with 12 bases between the two ends. This CDR3 region has 13 residues. Per germline, CDR1 SQVTM and CDR2 ANQGSEA. CDR3 in amino acids: CSGSWGLNTEAFF. CDR3 sequence (DNA): TGCAGCGGTTCCTGGGGTTTGAACACTGAAGCTTTCTTT. The variable domain in full, completed from reference TRBV29-1 and TRBJ1-1, reads SAVISQKPSRDICQRGTSLTIQCQVDSQVTMMFWYRQQPGQSLTLIATANQGSEATYESGFVIDKFPISRPNLTFSTLTVSNMSPEDSSIYLCSGSWGLNTEAFFGQGTRLTVV.

As for this clonotype: One junction end does not reproduce the germline sequence, and a read error may be involved. The CDR3 region is CASSRGTGIETQYF. As DNA, the CDR3 is TGTGCCAGCAGCCGCGGGACAGGTATTGAGACCCAGTACTTC. J is TRBJ2-5 and V is TRBV5-1; 8 bases agree with TRBD1. Germline values: CDR1 SGHRS, CDR2 YFSETQ. The CDR3 totals 14 residues.

In its sample, this clonotype was seen a few times. V and J are TRBV7-9 and TRBJ1-4, with a weak D call TRBD1 (5 bases). Germline CDR1 reads SEHNR; CDR2 reads FQNEAQ (reference sequence). The CDR3 runs to 15 residues. Trimming took 4 bases from V and 8 from J, leaving 17 bases between them. The CDR3 bases are TGTGCCAGCAGCTCCTTGGACACTTCTCGCGAAAAACTGTTTTTT. Its translation: CASSSLDTSREKLFF.

This clonotype appeared many times. This chain connects TRBV15 to TRBJ2-2, with D maybe TRBD1 (5 bases). The CDR3 is made up of 15 amino acids. V lost 5 bases to trimming and J lost 5 bases, with 15 bases between them. The germline CDR1 and CDR2 sequences are LNHNV and YYDKDF (reference sequence). For the CDR3, the DNA is TGTGCCACCAGCTTAGGGGCAGGGTGGACCGGGGAGCTGTTTTTT. This gives the protein CATSLGAGWTGELFF.

V gene TRBV6-6 combines with J gene TRBJ1-4; D is unresolved. The CDR3 is 15 residues long. V gave up 2 bases and J gave up 6 bases, with 13 bases separating them. Germline V gene data show CDR1 as MNHNY and CDR2 as SVGAGI (reference sequence). The chain's CDR3 is CASSYAGRPDEKLFF. The CDR3, as DNA: TGTGCCAGCAGTTACGCGGGCAGGCCTGATGAAAAACTGTTTTTT.

This clonotype was counted many times. The chain recombines TRBV9 with TRBJ1-2, with D unclear. CDR3 length: 14 amino acids. The V and J ends lost 0 bases and 8 bases respectively, with 14 bases between them. In germline, CDR1 is SGDLS, CDR2 YYNGEE. CDR3 DNA: TGTGCCAGCAGCGTAGGGAACCCCCCGGGCGGCTACACCTTC. Encoded protein: CASSVGNPPGGYTF. Drawing the rest from reference TRBV9 and TRBJ1-2, the complete variable domain is DSGVTQTPKHLITATGQRVTLRCSPRSGDLSVYWYQQSLDQGLQFLIQYYNGEERAKGNILERFSAQQFPDLHSELNLSSLELGDSALYFCASSVGNPPGGYTFGSGTRLTVV.

This rearrangement joins TRBV29-1 to TRBJ2-2; D remains ambiguous. CDR1 is SQVTM and CDR2 is ANQGSEA in the germline V gene. V lost 7 bases and J lost 0, with 15 bases in between. This CDR3 has 15 residues. CDR3: CSASVGPPNTGELFF. CDR3 nucleotide sequence: TGCAGCGCCTCCGTAGGGCCCCCGAACACCGGGGAGCTGTTTTTT.

The chain uses TRBV6-5 and TRBJ2-7, with D possibly being TRBD1 (5 bases). V was pared by 6 bases and J by 3 bases, with 15 bases between. Germline lookup yields CDR1 MNHEY and CDR2 SVGAGI. The CDR3 contains 14 residues. CDR3 residues: CASSSRGHNYEQYF. The DNA of the CDR3 is TGTGCCAGCAGCAGTCGAGGACACAACTACGAGCAGTACTTC.

For this clonotype: The missing conserved phenylalanine or tryptophan at the end of this CDR3 makes a read error likely. The DNA is left out, because the CDR3 cannot be placed on it with certainty; the CDR3 is given as TCRdb lists it. CDR3 sequence reads: CSARDVTAGL. The chain is built from TRBV20-1 and TRBJ1-1; the table's D call TRBD1 went unverified against the DNA. The CDR3 totals 10 residues, both ends included. Germline assignment: CDR1 DFQATT and CDR2 SNEGSKA (reference sequence).

The chain combines TRBV5-1 with TRBJ2-7, with TRBD1 matching 7 bases. Trimming at V came to 1 base and at J to 0 bases, leaving 4 bases not matched to a gene. The CDR3 is made up of 15 amino acids. Germline-derived CDR1 and CDR2 are SGHRS and YFSETQ. CDR3 sequence (DNA): TGCGCCAGCAGCTTGATCGGACAGGCCTCCTACGAGCAGTACTTC. Protein product: CASSLIGQASYEQYF. Filled out from reference TRBV5-1 and TRBJ2-7, the complete variable domain reads KAGVTQTPRYLIKTRGQQVTLSCSPISGHRSVSWYQQTPGQGLQFLFEYFSETQRNKGNFPGRFSGRQFSNSRSEMNVSTLELGDSALYLCASSLIGQASYEQYFGPGTRLTVT.

This chain uses TRBV30 with TRBJ1-1; D not resolved. The V end lost 0 bases, the J end lost 1 base, and 6 bases lay between the germline ends. The CDR3 extends over 13 amino acids. CDR1 GTSNPN and CDR2 SVGIG come from the germline V gene (reference sequence). The CDR3 DNA reads TGTGCCTGGAGTGTATCGGAGAACACTGAAGCTTTCTTT. It codes for CAWSVSENTEAFF.

This chain's CDR3 is CASSFPGAPGYTF. CDR3 bases: TGTGCCAGCAGCTTTCCAGGGGCCCCTGGCTACACCTTC. The chain joins TRBV2 to TRBJ1-2; D might be TRBD1 (6 bases). Trimming shortened V by 6 bases and J by 7 bases, and 15 bases separated the two germline ends. Germline V CDR1 and CDR2: SNHLY, FYNNEI. The CDR3 has 13 residues.

Concerning this clonotype: The conserved final phenylalanine or tryptophan is absent from the CDR3, which likely points to a read error. No DNA is shown, since the ends of the CDR3 on it are uncertain; the CDR3 is the one TCRdb lists. V and J are TRBV12-3 or TRBV12-4 and TRBJ1-4; the table calls TRBD1, which could not be checked here. Ends included, the CDR3 has 8 residues. The CDR3 spells CASSWTGS.

In this sample, this clonotype turned up many times. V and J are TRBV2 and TRBJ2-7; 8 nucleotides match TRBD1. Germline loops: CDR1 SNHLY, CDR2 FYNNEI. The CDR3 has 12 amino acids. V trimming: 10 bases; J trimming: 2 bases; junction bases outside the gene matches: 4. The CDR3 DNA is TGTGCCACCCTGGACAGGGCCTACGAGCAGTACTTC. Translating gives CATLDRAYEQYF.

The chain combines TRBV7-8 with TRBJ1-1; D call uncertain. CDR1 is SGHVS and CDR2 is FQNEAQ in the germline V gene. V was trimmed by 2 bases and J by 11 bases, leaving 9 bases between them. The length of the CDR3 is 11 residues. The CDR3 DNA reads as TGTGCCAGCAGCTTACGGGCGAGGGCTTTCTTT. This codes for CASSLRARAFF.

CDR3 nucleotides: TGTGCCAGCTCGACAGGTCTTGGGGAAGCTTTCTTT. As protein: CASSTGLGEAFF. The chain recombines TRBV2 with TRBJ1-1, with D possibly matching TRBD1 (6 bases). The germline V gene has CDR1 SNHLY and CDR2 FYNNEI. Trimming took off 8 bases at V and 8 bases at J, with 15 bases between the two ends. The CDR3 has 12 residues.

In its sample, this clonotype was seen a few times. The chain employs TRBV7-9 and TRBJ2-7, with D perhaps matching TRBD2 (5 bases). Germline CDR1 and CDR2: SEHNR and FQNEAQ (reference sequence). The CDR3 spans 15 residues. V lost 5 bases to trimming and J lost 3 bases, with 17 bases between them. For the CDR3, the DNA is TGTGCCAGCAGCCCCCAGACTACCCCATTCTACGAGCAGTACTTC. As protein: CASSPQTTPFYEQYF.

The V gene is TRBV19, the J gene TRBJ2-7; possibly TRBD1 for D (6 bases). Per germline, CDR1 LNHDA and CDR2 SQIVND (reference sequence). The CDR3 consists of 15 residues. Trimming took off 4 bases at V and 4 bases at J, with 17 bases between the two ends. The CDR3, as DNA: TGTGCCAGTAGTAAAGGGGGTGGTTCTACTTACGAGCAGTACTTC. Protein product: CASSKGGGSTYEQYF.

This clonotype has at least ten counts. The V call is TRBV7-9, the J call TRBJ2-7; D perhaps matches TRBD2 (6 bases). Trimming removed 3 bases at V and 4 bases at J, with 13 bases between. CDR1 SEHNR and CDR2 FQNEAQ come from the germline V gene (reference sequence). The CDR3 runs to 14 residues. CDR3 sequence: CASSLAGFEYEQYF. The CDR3, as DNA: TGTGCCAGCAGCTTGGCGGGATTCGAGTACGAGCAGTACTTC. Drawing the rest from reference TRBV7-9 and TRBJ2-7, the complete variable domain is DTGVSQNPRHKITKRGQNVTFRCDPISEHNRLYWYRQTLGQGPEFLTYFQNEAQLEKSRLLSDRFSAERPKGSFSTLEIQRTEQGDSAMYLCASSLAGFEYEQYFGPGTRLTVT.

At least ten counts were recorded for this clonotype. The chain joins TRBV20-1 to TRBJ2-7; 10 bases fit TRBD1. After removal of 4 bases from V and 3 bases from J, the junction contained 3 bases not matched to a gene. The V gene's germline CDR1 is DFQATT and CDR2 SNEGSKA (reference sequence). The CDR3 has 13 residues. The CDR3 DNA follows: TGCAGTGCTAAGGGACAGGGGAGCTACGAGCAGTACTTC. Its protein is CSAKGQGSYEQYF.